This note documents a single T cell receptor (beta chain) sequence. The antigen is not known. Regarding treatment: roughly 10-day PBMC culture with coronavirus spike peptide pools or control peptides (ViraFEST assay). For ViraFEST, peptide pools expanded antigen-specific T cells, after which the TCRs were sequenced. Peptide pools at 9.5 to 10 ug/ml stimulated two million PBMCs per well with 9.5 to 10 IU/ml IL-2. The data belong to a study of vaccination and CD4 T cells after COVID-19. Study overall: A CEFX pool, an HIV-1 Nef pool, or no peptide went to control cultures.

With the Oncomine TCR Beta short-read assay, DNA from cultured CD4+ T cells was sequenced. CD4+ T cells were cultured, and genomic DNA was extracted from them. TCRdb itself ran the PCR reads through MiXCR, one entry per CDR3 protein. This table holds around 10,000 distinct CDR3 sequences, around two thirds found once. This CDR3 is 12 amino acids long. Between the trimmed V and J ends, which lost 6 bases and 5 bases, there was a span of 10 bases. CDR1 and CDR2 (germline): MNHEY, SMNVEV (reference sequence). The TCR sequence derives from a human donor who had recovered from COVID-19. The specimen sequenced was CD4+ T cells from blood, cultured in vitro. V and J are TRBV27 and TRBJ1-2; D remains ambiguous. CDR3 sequence (DNA): TGTGCCAGCAGCCCTGGCCCGTATGGCTACACCTTC. It specifies CASSPGPYGYTF.